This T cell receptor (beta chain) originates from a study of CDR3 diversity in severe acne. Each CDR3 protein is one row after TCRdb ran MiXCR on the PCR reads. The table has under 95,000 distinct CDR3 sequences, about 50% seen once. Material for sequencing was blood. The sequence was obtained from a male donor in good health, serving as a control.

Here the CDR3 DNA reads TGTGCCAGCAGTGACTCGAGCGGGAGGGCCCGGGATACGCAGTATTTT. Protein product: CASSDSSGRARDTQYF. The chain is built from TRBV6-4 and TRBJ2-3; 10 bases agree with TRBD2. Germline CDR1 reads MRHNA; CDR2 reads SNTAGT. The CDR3 consists of 16 residues. Trimming at V came to 0 bases and at J to 6 bases, leaving 6 bases not matched to a gene.